Presented here are 26 T cell receptor beta chains from one specimen sequenced in a study of shared clonotypes between healthy human individuals (dated by TCRdb to the early 2020s). The library came from the immunoSEQ multiplex PCR assay. TCRdb mirrors the immuneACCESS table, restricted to in-frame sequences. Some clones are absent from its copies; in checked studies, under half trace to an unresolved V gene, and the reason for the others is unknown. Counted in this sample were about 1 million clones; about 70% of them appeared once. The ten largest clones add up to roughly 1.5% of the sample. The sequenced material came from memory CD4+ T cells sorted from blood. The intended sense of this specimen's cell subset or site label: CD45RA-negative fraction. The receptors stem from a young man in good health.

This clone was picked up many times. Distinct nucleotide sequences in the sample also encode this CDR3. This chain's CDR3 is CASSYSQGSNSPLHF. In DNA form, the CDR3 reads TGTGCCAGCAGTTACTCCCAGGGGTCGAATTCACCCCTCCACTTT. The rearrangement joins TRBV6-5 to TRBJ1-6; maybe TRBD1 (6 bases). The CDR3 has 15 amino acids. The V gene lost 0 bases and the J gene lost 7 bases, with 10 bases spanning the gap. Per the germline V gene, CDR1 is MNHEY and CDR2 is SVGAGI.

The chain combines TRBV10-1 with TRBJ2-2; D not certain. The V gene's germline CDR1 is WNHNN and CDR2 SYGVQD (reference sequence). This CDR3 spans 15 amino acids. The ends were cut back, 3 bases at V and 2 bases at J, with 10 bases in the middle. CDR3 DNA: TGCGCCAGCAGTGACAGTGGCGGAAACACCGGGGAGCTGTTTTTT. This sequence encodes CASSDSGGNTGELFF.

The J gene is TRBJ2-3, the V gene TRBV6-4; perhaps TRBD1 as D (5 bases). Per germline, CDR1 MRHNA and CDR2 SNTAGT. The V and J ends lost 6 bases and 2 bases respectively, with 9 bases between them. The CDR3 covers 13 residues. The CDR3 DNA reads TGTGCCAGCAGCTCAGGGTCCACAGATACGCAGTATTTT. Amino acids: CASSSGSTDTQYF.

This chain joins TRBV18 and TRBJ2-7; a possible D gene is TRBD1 (5 bases). Trimming took off 6 bases at V and 5 bases at J, with 17 bases between the two ends. Germline CDR1 KGHSH, CDR2 LQKENI. CDR3 length: 14 residues. The chain's CDR3 is CASSARLGVHEQYF. In DNA, the CDR3 is TGTGCCAGCTCGGCACGGTTAGGGGTCCACGAGCAGTACTTC. Full variable domain (outside the CDR3, taken from reference TRBV18 and TRBJ2-7): NAGVMQNPRHLVRRRGQEARLRCSPMKGHSHVYWYRQLPEEGLKFMVYLQKENIIDESGMPKERFSAEFPKEGPSILRIQQVVRGDSAAYFCASSARLGVHEQYFGPGTRLTVT.

The gene calls are TRBV6-1 and TRBJ2-6; D remains ambiguous. CDR1 MNHNS and CDR2 SASEGT come from the germline V gene. This CDR3 is built from 17 residues. V lost 4 bases and J 0 bases, leaving 13 bases between the germline ends. The CDR3 protein is CASSVNSLASGANVLTF. CDR3 nucleotide sequence: TGTGCCAGCAGTGTAAACTCTTTAGCCTCTGGGGCCAACGTCCTGACTTTC.

The chain has TRBV28 and TRBJ2-7; 7 bases are a match to TRBD1. Germline V lookup: CDR1 MDHEN, CDR2 SYDVKM. V shed 5 bases and J 3 bases; nucleotides not matched to a gene: 13. This CDR3 spans 16 amino acids. The CDR3 here is CASSTLWDQGDYEQYF. The CDR3 bases are TGTGCCAGCAGTACTTTATGGGACCAGGGGGACTACGAGCAGTACTTC.

A remark on this clone: The same CDR3 is also encoded by other DNA sequences in this sample. This rearrangement joins TRBV9 to TRBJ1-4; no clear D. This CDR3 is built from 15 residues. Germline loops: CDR1 SGDLS, CDR2 YYNGEE. Trimming pared 0 bases from V and 0 bases from J, leaving 6 bases between. CDR3 amino acids: CASSVGVATNEKLFF. The DNA for the CDR3 is TGTGCCAGCAGCGTAGGGGTCGCAACTAATGAAAAACTGTTTTTT.

This clone was seen a handful of times. The chain combines TRBV30 with TRBJ1-1, with D unresolved. Germline V lookup: CDR1 GTSNPN, CDR2 SVGIG (reference sequence). CDR3 length: 14 amino acids. Trimming stripped 0 bases from V and 0 bases from J, with 8 bases between. In DNA form, the CDR3 reads TGTGCCTGGAGTGTATCGGTCATGAACACTGAAGCTTTCTTT. Translating it yields CAWSVSVMNTEAFF.

CDR3 in amino acids: CASSPASGISYEQYF. In nucleotides, the CDR3 is TGCGCCAGCAGCCCAGCTAGCGGGATCTCCTACGAGCAGTACTTC. The chain joins TRBV5-1 to TRBJ2-7; 9 nucleotides agree with TRBD2. The CDR3 totals 15 residues. Germline V lookup: CDR1 SGHRS, CDR2 YFSETQ. V lost 4 bases to trimming and J lost 0 bases; unmatched junction nucleotides: 5.

The chain joins TRBV5-6 to TRBJ2-2; 7 nucleotides align to TRBD1. Per germline, CDR1 SGHDT and CDR2 YYEEEE. Trimming at V came to 4 bases and at J to 1 base, leaving 7 bases not matched to a gene. The CDR3 is made up of 16 amino acids. CDR3 nucleotide sequence: TGTGCCAGCAGCGCGACAGGGTTTAAGAACACCGGGGAGCTGTTTTTT. Translated: CASSATGFKNTGELFF.

The gene calls are TRBV29-1 and TRBJ2-7; no clear D. There are 12 residues in the CDR3. Trimming stripped 2 bases from V and 4 bases from J, with 9 bases between. Germline V gene sequence: CDR1 SQVTM, CDR2 ANQGSEA. CDR3 nucleotides: TGCAGCGTTGAACTCACTGAGTACGAGCAGTACTTC. Its protein is CSVELTEYEQYF.

The chain joins TRBV25-1 to TRBJ1-6, with 8 bases lining up with TRBD1. V lost 3 bases and J lost 6; bases outside the gene matches: 4. The CDR3 sequence is 15 residues long. CDR1 is MGHDK and CDR2 is SYGVNS in the germline V gene. Here the CDR3 reads CASSDLGQGNSPLHF. The CDR3 DNA follows: TGTGCCAGCAGTGACCTTGGACAGGGTAATTCACCCCTCCACTTT.

This rearrangement joins TRBV7-3 to TRBJ2-1, with TRBD2 matching over 11 bases. Germline assignment: CDR1 SGHTA and CDR2 FQGTGA. The length of the CDR3 is 20 residues. Losses at the gene ends were 5 bases for V and 6 bases for J; bases not matched to a gene: 21. DNA for the CDR3: TGTGCCAGCAGCCCCTCTCCCCTCGCACTAGCGGGGGTGGTGGGCAATGAGCAGTTCTTC. This gives the protein CASSPSPLALAGVVGNEQFF.

This chain connects TRBV9 to TRBJ1-1, with D hard to call. CDR1 and CDR2 from the germline V gene are SGDLS and YYNGEE. The length of the CDR3 is 15 residues. Trimming left V 0 bases short and J 1 base short, with 10 bases between. The CDR3 coding sequence is TGTGCCAGCAGCGTAGCTCAGGATCCGAACACTGAAGCTTTCTTT. This gives the protein CASSVAQDPNTEAFF.

The chain uses TRBV18 and TRBJ2-1; no clear D. The V gene's germline CDR1 is KGHSH and CDR2 LQKENI. This CDR3 comprises 11 residues. V was trimmed by 5 bases and J by 9 bases, leaving 8 bases between them. CDR3 loop: CASSVVGEQFF. The CDR3 DNA reads TGTGCCAGCTCAGTAGTGGGTGAGCAGTTCTTC.

The chain links TRBV6-1 to TRBJ2-2; D is uncertain. In germline, CDR1 is MNHNS, CDR2 SASEGT. V lost 9 bases, J lost 2 bases, and 16 bases lay in between. The CDR3 consists of 15 residues. The CDR3 here is CASPRNSGNTGELFF. The DNA of the CDR3 is TGTGCCAGTCCCCGAAACAGTGGCAACACCGGGGAGCTGTTTTTT.

As regards this clone: The sample holds other DNA sequences that translate to the same CDR3. V gene TRBV7-9 combines with J gene TRBJ2-7, with D perhaps being TRBD1 or TRBD2 (5 bases each). V lost 3 bases and J 2 bases, leaving 8 bases between the germline ends. Germline V gives CDR1 SEHNR, CDR2 FQNEAQ (reference sequence). The CDR3 consists of 13 residues. CDR3 sequence (DNA): TGTGCCAGCAGCTTCCAGGGACCCTACGAGCAGTACTTC. Translating it yields CASSFQGPYEQYF.

The chain joins TRBV5-1 to TRBJ2-7; D gene uncertain. Trimming stripped 7 bases from V and 5 bases from J, with 19 bases between. From germline, CDR1 is SGHRS and CDR2 YFSETQ. The CDR3 covers 14 residues. The CDR3 sequence is CASQRVGGLNEQYF. CDR3 in DNA: TGCGCCAGCCAACGTGTAGGCGGCCTCAACGAGCAGTACTTC. The full variable domain, its missing parts supplied by reference TRBV5-1 and TRBJ2-7, is KAGVTQTPRYLIKTRGQQVTLSCSPISGHRSVSWYQQTPGQGLQFLFEYFSETQRNKGNFPGRFSGRQFSNSRSEMNVSTLELGDSALYLCASQRVGGLNEQYFGPGTRLTVT.

A word on this clone: In the same sample, other DNA sequences code for this CDR3. This chain connects TRBV7-2 to TRBJ2-1; 15 bases map to TRBD2. The CDR3 covers 15 residues. In germline, CDR1 is SGHTA, CDR2 FQGNSA. The V and J ends lost 6 bases and 6 bases, in that order; junction bases with no gene match: 3. Written as DNA, the CDR3 is TGTGCCAGCAGGCTGGGACTAGCGGGAGGCAATGAGCAGTTCTTC. It specifies CASRLGLAGGNEQFF. Variable domain in full (rest from reference TRBV7-2 and TRBJ2-1): GAGVSQSPSNKVTEKGKDVELRCDPISGHTALYWYRQSLGQGLEFLIYFQGNSAPDKSGLPSDRFSAERTGGSVSTLTIQRTQQEDSAVYLCASRLGLAGGNEQFFGPGTRLTVL.

This clone is a singleton in its sample. The chain is built from TRBV30 and TRBJ2-7, with D perhaps TRBD2 (5 bases). Germline V gene sequence: CDR1 GTSNPN, CDR2 SVGIG (reference sequence). V dropped 0 bases and J dropped 2 bases, with 11 bases sitting between them. The CDR3 covers 14 residues. CDR3: CAWSVLGIPYEQYF. For the CDR3, the DNA is TGTGCCTGGAGTGTACTAGGGATTCCCTACGAGCAGTACTTC.

With regard to this clone: Different DNA sequences within this sample yield the same CDR3. The rearrangement links TRBV30 to TRBJ2-7; 9 bases match TRBD2. Germline V gene data show CDR1 as GTSNPN and CDR2 as SVGIG (reference sequence). Unmatched junction bases numbered 6, after V lost 2 bases and J lost 7 bases. The CDR3 covers 13 residues. The CDR3 nucleotides read TGTGCCTGGAGTACTAGCGGGTTCTTGGAGCAGTACTTC. Translation: CAWSTSGFLEQYF.

This sequence joins TRBV2 and TRBJ2-3; TRBD2 might be the D (5 bases). V gave up 4 bases and J gave up 2 bases, with 10 bases separating them. Looked up from germline, CDR1 is SNHLY and CDR2 is FYNNEI. This CDR3 contains 14 residues. CDR3 in amino acids: CASSGPGYTDTQYF. The CDR3, as DNA: TGTGCCAGCAGTGGTCCGGGGTACACAGATACGCAGTATTTT.

The V gene is TRBV19, the J gene TRBJ2-7; 9 bases are shared with TRBD1. Germline V CDR1 and CDR2: LNHDA, SQIVND (reference sequence). With 4 bases clipped from V and 0 bases from J, the junction kept 7 bases outside the gene matches. This CDR3 contains 16 residues. The CDR3 DNA sequence: TGTGCCAGTAGTACGACGACAGGGGGGCCCTCCTACGAGCAGTACTTC. It encodes CASSTTTGGPSYEQYF.

The chain joins TRBV29-1 to TRBJ2-1; D may be TRBD1 or TRBD2 (5 bases each). Trimming stripped 7 bases from V and 7 bases from J, with 23 bases between. The CDR3 totals 15 residues. Germline V CDR1 and CDR2: SQVTM, ANQGSEA. The CDR3 spells CSANKPGTSGNEQFF. CDR3 bases: TGCAGCGCCAATAAACCGGGGACCTCAGGGAATGAGCAGTTCTTC.

The J gene is TRBJ2-4, the V gene TRBV7-2; D is perhaps TRBD1 (6 bases). The CDR3 has 15 amino acids. Trimming cost V 6 bases and J 2 bases, with 14 bases left between them. The V gene's germline CDR1 is SGHTA and CDR2 FQGNSA. CDR3 nucleotides: TGTGCCAGCAGTTTACAGGGTTCGTCCAAAAACATTCAGTACTTC. Translating gives CASSLQGSSKNIQYF.

The chain links TRBV7-3 to TRBJ2-4; the D gene is possibly TRBD2 (5 bases). The CDR3 has 12 residues. The germline V and J ends were trimmed by 5 bases and 9 bases, with 11 bases remaining between them. Per germline, CDR1 SGHTA and CDR2 FQGTGA. CDR3 loop: CASSLDGGIQYF. Written as DNA, the CDR3 is TGTGCCAGCAGCCTCGACGGAGGCATTCAGTACTTC.